This T cell receptor beta chain was captured by sequencing in a study of shared clonotypes between healthy human individuals. General study points: Some naive CD4 clonotypes, roughly 4.5%, turned up in common across a few donors. Clonotype sharing among donors, it was expected, would be affected by sequencing depth.

As concerns this clone: Its antigen remains unknown.

The investigators split CD4+ cells into a CD45RA+ naive subset and a CD45RA-negative memory subset. Per the study methods: Junction-only sequences without quality scores were provided by ImmunoSEQ, so filtering was different. The table came from immunoSEQ multiplex PCR; TCRdb's copy has only in-frame clones and leaves some out. From that table come the V and J calls and clone size; the DNA was used to work out D and trimming. The table records about 2.3 million clones, approximately 93% of them present only once. V dropped 1 base and J dropped 3 bases, with 10 bases sitting between them. The CDR3 is 14 amino acids. CDR1 is SEHNR and CDR2 is FQNEAQ in the germline V gene (reference sequence).

This chain links TRBV7-9 with TRBJ2-7; weak D call: TRBD2 (5 bases). The receptor's source is a young man in good health. Some clones in this sample may be carry-over from other donors' samples. The source material was naive CD4+ T cells from PBMCs. Subset defined: CD45RA+ positively selected. CDR3 loop: CASSLGGRVYEQYF. The CDR3 nucleotides read TGTGCCAGCAGCTTAGGAGGGAGAGTCTACGAGCAGTACTTC.